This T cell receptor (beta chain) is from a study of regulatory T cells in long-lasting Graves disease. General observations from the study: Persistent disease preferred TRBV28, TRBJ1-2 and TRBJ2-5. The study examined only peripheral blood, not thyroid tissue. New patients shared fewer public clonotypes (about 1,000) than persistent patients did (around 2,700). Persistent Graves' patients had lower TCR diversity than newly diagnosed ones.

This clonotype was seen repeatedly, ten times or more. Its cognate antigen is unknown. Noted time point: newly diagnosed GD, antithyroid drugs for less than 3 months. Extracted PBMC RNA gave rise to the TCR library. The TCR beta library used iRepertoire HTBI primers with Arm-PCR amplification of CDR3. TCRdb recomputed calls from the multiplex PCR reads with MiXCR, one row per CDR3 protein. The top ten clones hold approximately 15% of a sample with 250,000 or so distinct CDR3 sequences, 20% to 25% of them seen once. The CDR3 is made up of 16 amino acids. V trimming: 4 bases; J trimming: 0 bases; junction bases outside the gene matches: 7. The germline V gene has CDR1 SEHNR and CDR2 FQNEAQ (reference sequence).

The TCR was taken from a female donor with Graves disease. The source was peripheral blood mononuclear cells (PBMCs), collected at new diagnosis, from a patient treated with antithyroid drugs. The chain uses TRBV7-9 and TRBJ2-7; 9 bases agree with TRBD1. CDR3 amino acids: CASSSPQTGGSYEQYF. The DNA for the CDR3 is TGTGCCAGCAGCTCCCCCCAGACAGGGGGCTCCTACGAGCAGTACTTC.